The subject of this entry is one T cell receptor beta chain. Trimming took 3 bases from V and 5 from J; bases not matched to a gene: 12. Looked up from germline, CDR1 is SGDLS and CDR2 is YYNGEE. This CDR3 has 16 amino acids. TCRdb's copy holds only in-frame clones and misses some; the assay was immunoSEQ multiplex PCR. The data hold about 76,000 clones, with roughly 94% observed a single time. This entry comes from a study of technical replicates of blood from a handful of donors. The genes are TRBV9 and TRBJ2-5; TRBD2 matches 8 bases. The clonotype comes from a human donor in good health. Sequences were obtained from T cells isolated from PBMCs. As DNA, the CDR3 is TGTGCCAGCAGCGGGGGAACAGCGGGAGTCAGGGAGACCCAGTACTTC. Encoded protein: CASSGGTAGVRETQYF.